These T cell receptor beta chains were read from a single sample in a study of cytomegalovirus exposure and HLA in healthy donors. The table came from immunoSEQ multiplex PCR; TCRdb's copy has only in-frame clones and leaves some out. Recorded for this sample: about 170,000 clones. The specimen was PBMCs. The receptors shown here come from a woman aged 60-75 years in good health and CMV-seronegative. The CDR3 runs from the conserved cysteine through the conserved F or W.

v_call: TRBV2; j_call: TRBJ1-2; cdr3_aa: CASGHRSGSYGYTF
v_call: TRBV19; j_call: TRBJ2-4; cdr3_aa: CASRRADDKNIQYF
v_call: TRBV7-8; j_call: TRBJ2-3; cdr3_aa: CASSSSGRDIAGTDTQYF
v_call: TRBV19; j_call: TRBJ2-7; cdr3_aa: CASSGHETGRIYEQYF
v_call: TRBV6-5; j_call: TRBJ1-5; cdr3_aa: CASKTGFGSNQPQHF
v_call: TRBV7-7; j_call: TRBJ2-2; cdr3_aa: CASSLTELAGGGTGELFF
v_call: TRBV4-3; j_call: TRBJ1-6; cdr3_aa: CASSHRDRDSPLHF
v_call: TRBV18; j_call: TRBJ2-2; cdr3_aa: CASSDRANTGELFF
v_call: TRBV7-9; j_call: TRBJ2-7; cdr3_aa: CASSLGTGDEQYF
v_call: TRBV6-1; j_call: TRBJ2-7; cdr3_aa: CASSDPGPREQYF
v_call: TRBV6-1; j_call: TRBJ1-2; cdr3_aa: CASSGSSYGYTF
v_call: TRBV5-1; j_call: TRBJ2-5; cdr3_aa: CASSSGVRETQYF
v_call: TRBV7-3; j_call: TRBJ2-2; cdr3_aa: CASSLKAGTRTSGSVVTGELFF
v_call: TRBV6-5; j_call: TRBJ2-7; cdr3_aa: CASSYDWERSSYEQYF
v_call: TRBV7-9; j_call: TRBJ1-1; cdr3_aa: CASSTGQGRATEAFF
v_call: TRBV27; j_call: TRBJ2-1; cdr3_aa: CASSKRRMDLYNEQFF
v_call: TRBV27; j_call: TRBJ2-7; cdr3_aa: CASSSLGGAEYEQYF
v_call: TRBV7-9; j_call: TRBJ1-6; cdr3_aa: CASRPWTGMSSPLHF
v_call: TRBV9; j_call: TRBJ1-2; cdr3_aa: CASSGGQGGLDYGYTF
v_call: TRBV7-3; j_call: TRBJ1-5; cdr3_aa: CASSSTGQGQPQHF
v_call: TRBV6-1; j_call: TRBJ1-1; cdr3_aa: CASDRGGQNTEAFF
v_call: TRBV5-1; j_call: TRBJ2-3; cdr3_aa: CASSPTSGSSDTQYF
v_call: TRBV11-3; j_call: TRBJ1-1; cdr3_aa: CASSSPGGTEAFF
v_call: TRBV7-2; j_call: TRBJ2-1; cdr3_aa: CASSLARDPEGDEQFF
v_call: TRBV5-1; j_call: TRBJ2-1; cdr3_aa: CASSFRGGKDSHNEQFF
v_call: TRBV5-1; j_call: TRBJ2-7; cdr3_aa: CASSEQGPRAEQYF
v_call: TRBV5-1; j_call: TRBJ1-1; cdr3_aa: CASTPGGTDTEAFF
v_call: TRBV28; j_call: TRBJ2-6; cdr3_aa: CASSSQGRSGANVLTF
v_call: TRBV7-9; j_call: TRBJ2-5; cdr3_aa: CASSPISYWQETQYF
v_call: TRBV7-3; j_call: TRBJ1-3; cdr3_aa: CASSPSSGNTIYF
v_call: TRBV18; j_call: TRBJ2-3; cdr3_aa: CASSPPLNTDTQYF
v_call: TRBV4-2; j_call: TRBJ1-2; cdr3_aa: CASSHDPGTDSYGYTF
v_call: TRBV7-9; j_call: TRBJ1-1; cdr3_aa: CASSATGGTEAFF
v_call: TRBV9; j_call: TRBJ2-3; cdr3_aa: CASSVAAGVGLDTQYF
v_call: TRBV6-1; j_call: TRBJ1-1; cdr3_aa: CASYGEGNTEAFF
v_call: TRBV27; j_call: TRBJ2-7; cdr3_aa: CASSSQGGGYEQYF
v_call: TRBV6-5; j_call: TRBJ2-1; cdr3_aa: CASSYPPGQFF
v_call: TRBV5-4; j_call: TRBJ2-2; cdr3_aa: CASSSGQGGTTGELFF
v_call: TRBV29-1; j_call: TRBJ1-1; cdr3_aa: CSAGGYTEAFF
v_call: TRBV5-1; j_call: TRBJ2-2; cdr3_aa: CASKVSQTRVSTGELFF
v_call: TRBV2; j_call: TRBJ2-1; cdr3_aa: CASTLGGSENEQFF
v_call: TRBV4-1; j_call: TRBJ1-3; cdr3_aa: CASSQVLGGTAIYF
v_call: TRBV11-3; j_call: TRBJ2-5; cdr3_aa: CASSPGQGEGETQYF
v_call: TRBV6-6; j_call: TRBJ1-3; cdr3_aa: CASSYHGGNSGNTIYF
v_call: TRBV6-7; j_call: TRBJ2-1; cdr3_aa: CASRPTSGRNSEQFF
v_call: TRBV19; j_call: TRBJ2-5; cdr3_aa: CASSRVAAGGETQYF
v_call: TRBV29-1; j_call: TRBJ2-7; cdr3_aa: CSVEDKGQYYEQYF
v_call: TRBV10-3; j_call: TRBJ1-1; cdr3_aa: CAISPSMRDTEAFF
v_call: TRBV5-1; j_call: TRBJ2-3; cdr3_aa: CASSRTLASSTDTQYF
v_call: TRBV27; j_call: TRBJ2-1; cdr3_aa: CASSLNPPDLLFNEQFF
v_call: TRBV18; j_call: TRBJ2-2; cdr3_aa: CASSREGGSTGELFF
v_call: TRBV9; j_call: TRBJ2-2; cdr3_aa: CASSVYGSTTGELFF
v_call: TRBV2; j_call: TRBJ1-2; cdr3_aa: CASRSPGRIYGYTF
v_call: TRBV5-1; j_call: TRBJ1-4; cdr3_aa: CASSLWGGADEKLFF
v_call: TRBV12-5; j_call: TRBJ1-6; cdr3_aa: CASGVNRGGINSPLHF
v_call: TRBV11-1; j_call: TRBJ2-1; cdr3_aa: CASSHPKRGYYNEQFF
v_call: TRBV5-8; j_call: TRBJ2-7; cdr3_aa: CASSRGHLYEQYF